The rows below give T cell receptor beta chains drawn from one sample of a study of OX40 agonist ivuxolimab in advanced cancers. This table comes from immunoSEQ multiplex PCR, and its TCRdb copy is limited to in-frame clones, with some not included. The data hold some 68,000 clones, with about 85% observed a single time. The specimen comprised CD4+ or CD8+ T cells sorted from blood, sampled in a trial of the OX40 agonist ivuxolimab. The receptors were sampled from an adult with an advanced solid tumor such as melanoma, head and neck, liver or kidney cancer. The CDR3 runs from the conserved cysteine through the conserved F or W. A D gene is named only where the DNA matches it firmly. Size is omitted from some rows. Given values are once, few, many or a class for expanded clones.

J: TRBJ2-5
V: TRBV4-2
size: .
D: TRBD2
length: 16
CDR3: CASSPRTSGGQETQYF
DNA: TGTGCCAGCAGCCCCCGGACTAGCGGGGGCCAAGAGACCCAGTACTTC

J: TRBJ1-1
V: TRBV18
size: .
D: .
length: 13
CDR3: CASSQGPNTEAFF
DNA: TGTGCCAGCTCACAGGGACCGAACACTGAAGCTTTCTTT

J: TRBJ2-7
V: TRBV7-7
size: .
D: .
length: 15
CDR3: CASSPGGKGFYEQYF
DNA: TGTGCCAGCAGCCCAGGGGGGAAGGGGTTCTACGAGCAGTACTTC

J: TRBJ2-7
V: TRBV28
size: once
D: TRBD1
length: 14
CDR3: CASSFPRDSYEQYF
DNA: TGTGCCAGCAGTTTCCCCCGGGACAGCTACGAGCAGTACTTC

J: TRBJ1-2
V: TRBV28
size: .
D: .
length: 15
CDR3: CASSLLVQTHYGYTF
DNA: TGTGCCAGCAGTTTATTGGTACAGACTCACTATGGCTACACCTTC

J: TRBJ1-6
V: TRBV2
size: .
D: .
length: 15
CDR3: CATLGSLSYNSPLHF
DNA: TGTGCCACCCTAGGGTCCCTCTCCTATAATTCACCCCTCCACTTT

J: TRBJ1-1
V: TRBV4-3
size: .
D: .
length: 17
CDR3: CASSQVLTGIGNTEAFF
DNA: TGCGCCAGCAGCCAGGTTTTAACAGGGATCGGGAACACTGAAGCTTTCTTT

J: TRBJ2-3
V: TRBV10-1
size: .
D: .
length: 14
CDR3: CASSESSGPNTQYF
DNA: TGCGCCAGCAGTGAGTCGAGCGGGCCTAATACGCAGTATTTT

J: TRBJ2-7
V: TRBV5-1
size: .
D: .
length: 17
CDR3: CASSLGVGGRLTYEQYF
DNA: TGCGCCAGCAGCTTGGGAGTTGGCGGGCGCCTGACCTACGAGCAGTACTTC

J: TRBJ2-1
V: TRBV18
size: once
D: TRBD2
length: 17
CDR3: CASSPPEGLAGEAEQFF
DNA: TGTGCCAGCTCACCACCAGAGGGACTAGCGGGAGAGGCTGAGCAGTTCTTC

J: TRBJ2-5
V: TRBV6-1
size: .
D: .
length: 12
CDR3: CASIPRGETQYF
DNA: TGTGCCAGCATTCCAAGGGGGGAGACCCAGTACTTC

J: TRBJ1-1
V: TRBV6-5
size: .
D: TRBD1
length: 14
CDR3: CASSARTGDTEAFF
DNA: TGTGCCAGCAGTGCCCGGACAGGGGACACTGAAGCTTTCTTT

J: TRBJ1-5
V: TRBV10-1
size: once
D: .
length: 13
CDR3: CASSEQIGQPQHF
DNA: TGCGCCAGCAGTGAGCAGATCGGGCAGCCCCAGCATTTT

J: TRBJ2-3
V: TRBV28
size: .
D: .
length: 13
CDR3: CASRGPPPDTQYF
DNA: TGTGCCAGCAGGGGGCCTCCTCCAGATACGCAGTATTTT

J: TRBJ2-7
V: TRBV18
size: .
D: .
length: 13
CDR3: CASSPSQIYEQYF
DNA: TGTGCCAGCTCACCTTCGCAAATCTACGAGCAGTACTTC

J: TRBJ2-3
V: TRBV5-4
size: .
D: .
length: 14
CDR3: CASSFRGGTDTQYF
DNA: TGTGCCAGCAGCTTTCGAGGGGGTACAGATACGCAGTATTTT

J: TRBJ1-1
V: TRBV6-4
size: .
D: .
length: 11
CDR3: CASRHSGVAFF
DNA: TGTGCCAGCAGGCATTCGGGGGTAGCTTTCTTT

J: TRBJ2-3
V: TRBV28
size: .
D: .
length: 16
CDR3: CASSFLASILTDTQYF
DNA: TGTGCCAGCAGTTTCCTAGCTTCGATACTCACAGATACGCAGTATTTT

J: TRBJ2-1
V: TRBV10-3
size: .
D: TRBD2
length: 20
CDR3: CAISDFNLHPSGGSYNEQFF
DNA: TGTGCCATCAGTGACTTTAACCTACACCCCTCCGGGGGGTCCTACAATGAGCAGTTCTTC

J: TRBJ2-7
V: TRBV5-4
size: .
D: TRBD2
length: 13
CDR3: CASSSGVGRGQYF
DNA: TGTGCCAGCAGCTCCGGGGTAGGGAGGGGGCAGTACTTC

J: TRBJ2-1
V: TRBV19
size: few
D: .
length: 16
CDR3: CASSRTGSLSRNEQFF
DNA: TGTGCCAGTAGTAGAACCGGGTCCCTTAGCCGCAATGAGCAGTTCTTC

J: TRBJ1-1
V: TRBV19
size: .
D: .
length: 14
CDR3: CASSIMGGRTEAFF
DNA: TGTGCCAGTAGTATTATGGGGGGGCGGACTGAAGCTTTCTTT

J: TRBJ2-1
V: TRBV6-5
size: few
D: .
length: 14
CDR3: CASSYSRVWEEQFF
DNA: TGTGCCAGCAGTTACTCGAGAGTTTGGGAAGAGCAGTTCTTC

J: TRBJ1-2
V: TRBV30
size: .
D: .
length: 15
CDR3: CAWSRGQRTNYGYTF
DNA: TGTGCCTGGAGCAGAGGTCAGCGCACTAACTATGGCTACACCTTC